Below are 9 T cell receptor beta chains sequenced from a single sample in a study of tumor-infiltrating lymphocytes in primary liver carcinoma listed by TCRdb under 2017. TCRdb lists the instrument as Illumina HiSeq 2500. TCRbeta-specific cDNA was reverse-transcribed from 500 ng total RNA using a constant-region primer and ProtoScript II reverse transcriptase. The TCRbeta libraries were prepared through three rounds of nested multiplex PCR following a slightly modified ARM-PCR procedure. Multiplex TRBV1-TRBV30 forward primers and a Cbeta reverse primer were used in the first two PCR rounds, each of which was run for 9 to 11 cycles. Using fastp at Q25 and MiXCR, TCRdb reprocessed the public reads and kept productive beta chains. Identical CDR3 protein sequences are pooled into one entry, listed with their most common genes and DNA. The sample table shows roughly 200,000 distinct CDR3 sequences, and around 81% are seen once. The ten largest clones add up to approximately 18% of the sample.

Total RNA and DNA were co-extracted from around 20-30 mg of bulk tissue with the AllPrep DNA/RNA mini kit, without cell sorting. Sequencing was performed on tumor tissue from primary liver carcinoma. Every receptor here comes from a man aged 35 to 55 with primary liver carcinoma and hepatitis B virus infection.

On this clonotype: A junction end diverges from the germline sequence, so it may reflect a read error. V usage is TRBV4-2 and J usage is TRBJ2-1; 8 bases align to TRBD2. The CDR3 is 16 residues long. From germline, CDR1 is LGHNA and CDR2 YNFKEQ. The CDR3 sequence is CASSHESSGSYSEQFF. CDR3 coding DNA: TGTGCCAGCAGCCATGAGAGCAGCGGGAGCTACAGTGAGCAGTTCTTC.

The J gene is TRBJ2-2, the V gene TRBV10-1, with TRBD2 identical over 7 bases. V lost 6 bases and J lost 10; bases outside the gene matches: 14. This CDR3 is built from 15 residues. From germline, CDR1 is WNHNN and CDR2 SYGVQD (reference sequence). CDR3 protein: CASREDVSGAVELFF. The CDR3 region has the DNA TGCGCCAGCAGGGAGGACGTGAGCGGGGCCGTGGAGCTGTTTTTT.

Regarding this clonotype: Relative to the germline gene, one junction end is altered; a read error may explain this. The chain employs TRBV11-2 and TRBJ2-6; 8 nucleotides agree with TRBD1. The germline CDR1 and CDR2 sequences are SGHAT and FQNNGV. The CDR3 is 21 residues long. Written as DNA, the CDR3 is TGTGCCAGCAGCATGGAGGGAGACAGGGGCATTTCCATCTCTGGGGCCGACGTCCTGACTTTC. This translates into CASSMEGDRGISISGADVLTF.

In regard to this clonotype: The limits of the CDR3 on the DNA are not certain, so only TCRdb's listed CDR3 is given. V usage is TRBV4-3 and J usage is TRBJ1-2. CDR1 is LGHNA, CDR2 YSLEER, per germline. The CDR3 spans 16 residues, counting both ends. The chain's CDR3 is CACSQAEAGRNYGCTF.

On this clonotype itself: One junction end disagrees with the germline gene, perhaps due to a read error. The chain is built from TRBV6-2 or TRBV6-3 and TRBJ2-1, with D unclear. Germline V gene lookup returns CDR1 MNHEY and CDR2 SVGEGT. This CDR3 is 15 amino acids long. CDR3 in amino acids: CASSPLDGAYNEQFF. The DNA for the CDR3 is TGTGCCAGCAGTCCCCTGGACGGAGCCTACAATGAACAGTTCTTC.

Notes on this clonotype: The junction differs from germline at one of its ends, possibly a read error. The rearrangement links TRBV14 to TRBJ2-3, with no clear D. The CDR3 loop spans 12 amino acids. Germline CDR1 and CDR2: SGHDN and FVKESK. For the CDR3, the DNA is TGTGCCAGCAGCCAAACCAGAGATATGCAGTATTTT. The encoded protein is CASSQTRDMQYF.

Turning to this clonotype: This clone may be a read error of a much larger clone one base away. The chain is built from TRBV7-9 and TRBJ1-5, with a possible D match to TRBD1 (5 bases). There are 14 residues in the CDR3. Germline loops: CDR1 SEHNR, CDR2 FQNEAQ (reference sequence). CDR3 amino acids: CASSFGGVEQPQRF. The CDR3 DNA is TGTGCCAGCAGCTTCGGGGGAGTTGAACAGCCCCAGCGTTTT.

This clonotype was counted a single time. The chain links TRBV12-3 or TRBV12-4 to TRBJ1-1; D remains ambiguous. Trimming left V 1 base short and J 3 bases short, with 12 bases between. The CDR3 is 15 residues long. CDR3 in DNA: TGTGCCAGCAGTTTAGGACATCTGTTGGACACTGAAGCTTTCTTT. The encoded protein is CASSLGHLLDTEAFF.

Concerning this clonotype itself: An end of the junction does not agree with germline; a read error may underlie this. V and J are TRBV10-3 and TRBJ2-2; 9 bases line up with TRBD1. CDR3 length: 16 residues. Germline V gene sequence: CDR1 ENHRY, CDR2 SYGVKD. CDR3 protein: CVTKQGAIENTGELFF. Written as DNA, the CDR3 is TGTGTCACCAAACAGGGGGCAATTGAAAACACCGGGGAACTGTTTTTT.